Listed below are T cell receptor beta chains from one sample, sequenced in a study of T cells in Graves' hyperthyroidism and ophthalmopathy. TCRdb re-called the multiplex PCR reads through MiXCR, storing one row per CDR3 protein. Of some 440,000 distinct CDR3 sequences listed, approximately 15% are singletons. The sample was blood. The receptors derive from a woman aged 18-29 years with Graves' hyperthyroidism. Each CDR3 is given with its conserved first and last residue. The D gene is left open where the match is weak. Expanded clones get a size class; other rows say once, few or many, or leave the size out.

J gene: TRBJ2-3; D gene: .; V gene: TRBV7-2; clone size: many; CDR3 protein: CASSYSTSTDTQYF; CDR3 DNA: TGTGCCAGCAGCTACTCGACTAGCACAGATACGCAGTATTTT
J gene: TRBJ2-1; D gene: TRBD2; V gene: TRBV12-3/TRBV12-4; clone size: .; CDR3 protein: CASSLPPASGRANEQFF; CDR3 DNA: TGTGCCAGCAGTTTACCCCCAGCTAGCGGGAGGGCCAATGAGCAGTTCTTC
J gene: TRBJ2-1; D gene: TRBD2; V gene: TRBV12-3/TRBV12-4; clone size: few; CDR3 protein: CASSSPTGRAATPSYNEQFF; CDR3 DNA: TGTGCCAGCAGTTCCCCGACCGGGAGGGCAGCCACCCCCTCCTACAATGAGCAGTTCTTC
J gene: TRBJ2-7; D gene: TRBD1; V gene: TRBV6-5; clone size: many; CDR3 protein: CASSYFSTGGQYEQYF; CDR3 DNA: TGTGCCAGCAGTTACTTTTCGACAGGGGGCCAATACGAGCAGTACTTC
J gene: TRBJ2-3; D gene: .; V gene: TRBV4-3; clone size: .; CDR3 protein: CASSQDLEDTQYF; CDR3 DNA: TGCGCCAGCAGCCAAGACTTAGAGGATACGCAGTATTTT
J gene: TRBJ1-3; D gene: .; V gene: TRBV12-3/TRBV12-4; clone size: few; CDR3 protein: CASSLGVRSGNTIYF; CDR3 DNA: TGTGCCAGCAGTTTGGGGGTCCGCTCTGGAAACACCATATATTTT
J gene: TRBJ2-5; D gene: .; V gene: TRBV11-3; clone size: few; CDR3 protein: CASSPRDQGTQYF; CDR3 DNA: TGTGCCAGCAGCCCCCGGGACCAAGGGACCCAGTACTTC
J gene: TRBJ2-3; D gene: TRBD2; V gene: TRBV7-3; clone size: .; CDR3 protein: CASSPGAGGTKDTQYF; CDR3 DNA: TGTGCCAGCAGCCCGGGGGCGGGGGGGACCAAGGATACGCAGTATTTT
J gene: TRBJ2-7; D gene: TRBD2; V gene: TRBV20-1; clone size: many; CDR3 protein: CSARALAGFYEQYF; CDR3 DNA: TGCAGTGCTAGAGCTCTAGCGGGATTCTACGAGCAGTACTTC
J gene: TRBJ1-3; D gene: .; V gene: TRBV18; clone size: many; CDR3 protein: CASSPSPSSGNTIYF; CDR3 DNA: TGTGCCAGCTCACCAAGCCCGAGCTCTGGAAACACCATATATTTT
J gene: TRBJ2-3; D gene: .; V gene: TRBV5-1; clone size: .; CDR3 protein: CASSLGRTGDTQYF; CDR3 DNA: TGCGCCAGCAGCTTGGGTCGAACTGGGGATACGCAGTATTTT
J gene: TRBJ2-7; D gene: TRBD2; V gene: TRBV7-8; clone size: .; CDR3 protein: CASSISGRGGYEQYF; CDR3 DNA: TGTGCCAGCAGCATCTCCGGGCGGGGGGGCTACGAGCAGTACTTC
J gene: TRBJ2-6; D gene: .; V gene: TRBV13; clone size: .; CDR3 protein: CASSLIVGAVNGANVLTF; CDR3 DNA: TGTGCCAGCAGCCTAATAGTGGGGGCCGTTAATGGGGCCAACGTCCTGACTTTC
J gene: TRBJ1-5; D gene: .; V gene: TRBV27; clone size: few; CDR3 protein: CASSLLWGGPSQPQHF; CDR3 DNA: TGTGCCAGCAGTTTGCTGTGGGGGGGCCCTTCTCAGCCCCAGCATTTT
J gene: TRBJ1-6; D gene: .; V gene: TRBV25-1; clone size: .; CDR3 protein: CASSEYPDNSPLHF; CDR3 DNA: TGTGCCAGCAGTGAATATCCAGATAATTCACCCCTCCACTTT